This T cell receptor (beta chain) appears in the sequencing data of a study of CD8+ T cells in alopecia areata. Across the study: It was oral tofacitinib, at 5 to 10 mg twice daily, that treated patients received. Study-wide results and limits: Clonality in lesional scalp, especially alopecia totalis/universalis, exceeded that of normal scalp.

Turning to this clone: Its specificity is not known.

Reverse transcribed after extraction, RNA yielded cDNA as the sequencing template. TCRdb's copy holds only in-frame clones and misses some; the assay was immunoSEQ multiplex PCR. Counted here are about 120,000 clones, roughly 56% occurring once; the ten biggest clones make up about 3.7%. Treatment indicated: oral pan-JAK inhibitor, 5-10 mg twice daily. The CDR3 runs to 14 residues. Germline values: CDR1 SQVTM, CDR2 ANQGSEA. Deletions cut 1 base from V and 4 bases from J, with 13 bases between. This specimen was CD4+ T cells sorted from blood, taken at week 24, from a patient treated with tofacitinib. V and J are TRBV29-1 and TRBJ1-2; maybe TRBD1 (6 bases). The TCR comes from a human donor with alopecia areata. The CDR3 sequence: CSVEAGGAGYGYTF. The CDR3 DNA sequence: TGCAGCGTTGAAGCGGGGGGCGCAGGCTATGGCTACACCTTC.